This T cell receptor beta chain was captured by sequencing in a study of T cell responses to AZD1222 COVID-19 vaccine (dated by TCRdb to the early 2020s). Looking at the study overall: AZD1222 recipients with second doses at about 4 weeks or about 12 weeks were pooled, because spike-specific TCR depth and breadth did not differ between schedules. Trial participants were enrolled by age into subgroups of 18-55, 56-69 and 70-plus years, and 148, 28 and 57 TCR-sequenced participants, respectively, were included in these subgroups. TCR sequencing covered some 240 trial participants: 207 given two doses of AZD1222 and 26 given two doses of MenACWY control vaccine.

Remarks on this clone: Which antigen it targets is not known. Base qualities are not recorded, but no much larger clone differs from it by a single base.

V lost 1 base and J lost 10 bases; the stretch between them is 2 bases long. CDR1 is given as SNHLY and CDR2 as FYNNEI, both from the germline V gene. There are 11 amino acids in the CDR3, from cysteine to phenylalanine inclusive. Only the CDR3 DNA stays, 33 bases, in frame from base 1. Beyond this particular receptor, the publication reports: In the small 56-69-year group, the increase in depth fell short of significance, most likely because of low power. Because no day 14 peak-response samples were available, the repertoires could be characterized only after the peak T cell response. A significant rise in spike-specific TCR breadth and depth was observed after two AZD1222 doses relative to day 0 and relative to MenACWY recipients. The whole spike protein was spanned by vaccine-associated CD4 TCRs, and dominant responses were seen in regions 160-218 and 743-854. Epitopes outside the regions mutated in the B.1.351 and B.1.1.7 variants were reportedly recognized by nearly half of the unique spike-specific TCRs. Conclusions about previously exposed vaccinees were limited because only a handful of AZD1222 recipients were SARS-CoV-2 seropositive at baseline. Participants were mostly white British and included more females than males, and it was suggested by the authors that clonal diversity may have been underestimated.

The time point label, read with the paper, signifies: baseline before first vaccination. The vaccinee samples were drawn from two UK trials, COV001 and COV002, one of which was a single-blind randomized controlled phase 2/3 trial testing AZD1222 (ChAdOx1 nCoV-19) in healthy adults. For TCRbeta chain sequencing, PBMC samples were collected from trial participants at day 0 and at day 28 after the second dose. The CDR3 regions of human TCRbeta chains were analyzed by immunosequencing. The original methods were these. TCRs in the repertoires were compared against a reference library of SARS-CoV-2-specific TCRs that had been generated with the MIRA antigen-specificity platform. Breadth meant the fraction of unique TCRs that were SARS-CoV-2-associated, whereas depth meant the fraction of total T cells that were SARS-CoV-2-associated. Each spike-specific TCR was assigned to its reactive spike region and to a CD4 or CD8 class using the MIRA data. Log10-transformed breadth and depth values were compared by one-way ANOVA with Sidak's multiple comparisons tests. Imported from immuneACCESS, the table was reduced by TCRdb to in-frame sequences with V and J called. These copies leave out some clones; in studies compared against another copy, an unresolved V gene accounts for under half, and the cause of the remainder is not known. V and J calls and clone size are given by that table; D and trimming were obtained from the DNA. The sample includes some 120,000 clones, with about nine tenths observed a single time. The ten largest clones represent approximately 1.1% of the sample.

This sequence uses TRBV2 and TRBJ1-6; the D segment cannot be called with confidence. This clonotype originated in an adult in good health. Sequences were derived from peripheral blood, sampled on day 0 of AZD1222 vaccination. The nucleotide sequence reads TGTGCCAGCAGTGAAGGCTCACCCCTCCACTTT. Translated, it reads CASSEGSPLHF. With all but the CDR3 taken from the reference TRBV2 and TRBJ1-6 genes, the full variable domain is: EPEVTQTPSHQVTQMGQEVILRCVPISNHLYFYWYRQILGQKVEFLVSFYNNEISEKSEIFDDQFSVERPDGSNFTLKIRSTKLEDSAMYFCASSEGSPLHFGNGTRLTVT.